This entry is about one TCR beta chain. Its matching antigen is unknown. The sample originates from a study of cytotoxic CD8 clonotypes in ibrutinib-treated CLL. At the level of the study: Included were 10 to 12 relapsed/refractory and some 15 treatment-naive patients, of whom 17 were IGHV unmutated.

The method was immunoSEQ multiplex PCR; TCRdb's version includes in-frame clones alone and lacks a portion of them. The sample carries roughly 220,000 clones, 79% recorded once. Study-level findings and limits: Clonality was elevated at ibrutinib response and had returned toward baseline at progression.

The CDR3 is 13 amino acids. With 4 bases removed from V and 11 bases from J, the gap between germline ends came to 14 bases. Germline V gene sequence: CDR1 SNHLY, CDR2 FYNNEI. This sample comprised PBMCs, obtained after 12 months of ibrutinib treatment. The receptor comes from a human donor with chronic lymphocytic leukemia. The genes are TRBV2 and TRBJ1-4; D may be TRBD1 (5 bases). The CDR3 DNA is TGTGCCAGCAGTGGACGGGTAGAGGGGAAACTGTTTTTT. Its protein is CASSGRVEGKLFF. Complete variable domain (other parts from reference TRBV2 and TRBJ1-4): EPEVTQTPSHQVTQMGQEVILRCVPISNHLYFYWYRQILGQKVEFLVSFYNNEISEKSEIFDDQFSVERPDGSNFTLKIRSTKLEDSAMYFCASSGRVEGKLFFGSGTQLSVL.